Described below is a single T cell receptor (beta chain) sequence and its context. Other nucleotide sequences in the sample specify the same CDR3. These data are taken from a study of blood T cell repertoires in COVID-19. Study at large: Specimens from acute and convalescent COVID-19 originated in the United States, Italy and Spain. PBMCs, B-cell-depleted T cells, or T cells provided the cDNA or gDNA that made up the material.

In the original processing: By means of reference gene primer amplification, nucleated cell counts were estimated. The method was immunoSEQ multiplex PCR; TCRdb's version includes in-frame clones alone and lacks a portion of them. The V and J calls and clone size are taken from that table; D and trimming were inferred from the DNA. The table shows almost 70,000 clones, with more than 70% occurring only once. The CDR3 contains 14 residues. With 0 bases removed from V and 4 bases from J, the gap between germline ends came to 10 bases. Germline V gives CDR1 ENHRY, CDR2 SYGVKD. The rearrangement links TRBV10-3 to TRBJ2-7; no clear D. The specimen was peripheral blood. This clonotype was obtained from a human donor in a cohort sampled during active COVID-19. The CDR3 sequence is CAISESAPRYEQYF. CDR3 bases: TGTGCCATCAGTGAGTCTGCGCCTAGATACGAGCAGTACTTC.